Sequencing of this TCR beta chain was carried out in a study of response to subunit inactivated influenza vaccine. Study outcomes and limitations: It was suggested by the authors that few new T cells are recruited by each seasonal influenza vaccination.

Remarks on this clonotype: As yet, its antigen is unknown.

The germline V gene encodes CDR1 SQVTM and CDR2 ANQGSEA. The CDR3 has 11 residues. The V end lost 6 bases, the J end lost 5 bases, and 11 bases lay between the germline ends. TCRdb passed the RT-PCR reads through MiXCR, listing each CDR3 protein once. The profile shows about 570,000 distinct CDR3 sequences, about 12% of them singletons. The material sequenced was PBMCs from blood, taken on the day of vaccination. The V call is TRBV29-1, the J call TRBJ2-7; D is perhaps TRBD2 (6 bases). The clonotype comes from a man in his forties or fifties who received an inactivated influenza vaccine. The chain's CDR3 is CSVRWGDEQYF. CDR3 DNA: TGCAGCGTCCGGTGGGGGGACGAGCAGTACTTC.